This entry concerns a single T cell receptor (beta chain). Method: immunoSEQ multiplex PCR; TCRdb's copy keeps in-frame clones and lacks some. Of 150,000 to 200,000 clones in the sample, more than 75% are singletons; the top ten hold around 3.5%. This sample was included in a study of blood T cell repertoires in COVID-19. This receptor was taken from a man between 65 and 79 years old with acute or convalescent COVID-19. The specimen was peripheral blood.

The CDR3 sequence is CASRGGGTGMYYEQYF. CDR3 coding DNA: TGTGCCAGCAGGGGCGGGGGGACAGGGATGTATTACGAGCAGTACTTC. The chain has TRBV7-2 and TRBJ2-7; D might be TRBD1 (9 bases). The CDR3 is 16 amino acids. Germline CDR1 and CDR2: SGHTA and FQGNSA. Between the trimmed V and J ends, which lost 6 bases and 4 bases, there was a span of 22 bases.